Presented here are 7 T cell receptor beta chains from one specimen sequenced in a study of CD8+ T cells in alopecia areata. Sequencing used cDNA as its template, made by extracting RNA and reverse transcribing it. TCRdb's copy holds only in-frame clones and misses some; the assay was immunoSEQ multiplex PCR. The sample records 150,000 to 200,000 clones, less than 75% being singletons. The source material was CD8+ T cells sorted from blood, sampled at week 0. The receptors stem from a human donor with alopecia areata.

This clone was observed a single time. The rearrangement uses TRBV9 and TRBJ2-2, with D tentatively TRBD2 (6 bases). Germline V lookup: CDR1 SGDLS, CDR2 YYNGEE. The V end was cut by 3 bases, the J end by 0 bases, with 9 bases between. This CDR3 is built from 15 residues. The chain's CDR3 is CASSAGGANTGELFF. The CDR3 DNA is TGTGCCAGCAGCGCCGGGGGAGCGAACACCGGGGAGCTGTTTTTT.

The chain uses TRBV29-1 and TRBJ2-4; D perhaps matches TRBD1 (6 bases). V lost 6 bases, J lost 6 bases, and 18 bases lay in between. The CDR3 spans 14 residues. The germline V gene encodes CDR1 SQVTM and CDR2 ANQGSEA. The CDR3: CSVLWGRGGNIQYF. CDR3 DNA sequence: TGCAGCGTCCTGTGGGGCAGGGGCGGAAACATTCAGTACTTC.

V gene TRBV7-9 combines with J gene TRBJ2-2, with a possible D match to TRBD1 (6 bases). CDR1 SEHNR and CDR2 FQNEAQ come from the germline V gene (reference sequence). V gave up 5 bases and J gave up 7 bases, with 20 bases separating them. The CDR3 has 16 amino acids. The CDR3 bases are TGTGCCAGCAGCCACCTACCTGGACAGAGTAGCGGGGAGCTGTTTTTT. It codes for CASSHLPGQSSGELFF.

This clone has more than one count but fewer than ten. CDR3 coding DNA: TGTGCCAGCAGTTTAAGGATCGCGGGGCGCGGGGAGACCCAGTACTTC. It specifies CASSLRIAGRGETQYF. This sequence joins TRBV27 and TRBJ2-5; possibly TRBD2 for D (6 bases). This CDR3 has 16 amino acids. V dropped 2 bases and J dropped 5 bases, with 18 bases sitting between them. Germline V CDR1 and CDR2: MNHEY, SMNVEV (reference sequence).

The chain carries TRBV2 and TRBJ2-1, with TRBD2 identical over 8 bases. Germline V gives CDR1 SNHLY, CDR2 FYNNEI. V shed 10 bases and J 6 bases; nucleotides not matched to a gene: 14. This CDR3 spans 15 amino acids. The CDR3 sequence is CATQGLSGRGNEQFF. The CDR3 DNA sequence: TGTGCCACCCAGGGGTTGTCCGGGAGGGGCAATGAGCAGTTCTTC.

The V and J genes are TRBV10-3 and TRBJ2-2, with TRBD1 identical over 7 bases. Per the germline V gene, CDR1 is ENHRY and CDR2 is SYGVKD. This CDR3 is built from 16 residues. Germline trimming cut 2 bases from V and 3 bases from J; bases unmatched to any gene: 6. CDR3 loop: CAISEADRRYTGELFF. The CDR3, as DNA: TGTGCCATCAGTGAGGCGGACAGGCGATACACCGGGGAGCTGTTTTTT.

The V gene is TRBV19, the J gene TRBJ1-2; unclear D gene. The V end was cut by 4 bases, the J end by 8 bases, with 11 bases between. Germline values: CDR1 LNHDA, CDR2 SQIVND (reference sequence). This CDR3 contains 12 residues. CDR3 nucleotide sequence: TGTGCCAGTAGTACCCCCGTGTACGGCTACACCTTC. Residues: CASSTPVYGYTF. The variable domain in full, with the rest retrieved from reference TRBV19 and TRBJ1-2, is DGGITQSPKYLFRKEGQNVTLSCEQNLNHDAMYWYRQDPGQGLRLIYYSQIVNDFQKGDIAEGYSVSREKKESFPLTVTSAQKNPTAFYLCASSTPVYGYTFGSGTRLTVV.